One and the same sample provided the 2 T cell receptor beta chains below, sequenced in a study of T cells in localized non-small cell lung cancer (dated by TCRdb to 2018 to 2021). Library preparation used the immunoSEQ multiplex PCR assay. Entries here come from immuneACCESS through TCRdb and include only in-frame sequences with V and J called. Some clones fail to appear in such tables; in the studies checked, an unresolved V gene covers under half of the shortfall, and the cause of the remainder is unknown. In all, the sample holds roughly 58,000 clones, and roughly 76% of those were seen once. In total, the top ten clones hold about 4.5% of the sample. Sequenced here: PBMCs, sampled before any cancer treatment. The receptors here all came from a man between 40 and 75 years old with stage II lung adenocarcinoma.

The genes are TRBV30 and TRBJ2-1; 10 positions match TRBD2. Germline V gene lookup returns CDR1 GTSNPN and CDR2 SVGIG (reference sequence). Trimming cost V 0 bases and J 2 bases; bases outside gene matches: 7. The CDR3 sequence is 17 residues long. The chain's CDR3 is CAWSVSWTSGTYNEQFF. CDR3 DNA: TGTGCCTGGAGTGTGAGTTGGACTAGCGGAACCTACAATGAGCAGTTCTTC. Combining the CDR3 with reference TRBV30 and TRBJ2-1 gives the whole variable domain SQTIHQWPATLVQPVGSPLSLECTVEGTSNPNLYWYRQAAGRGLQLLFYSVGIGQISSEVPQNLSASRPQDRQFILSSKKLLLSDSGFYLCAWSVSWTSGTYNEQFFGPGTRLTVL.

The J gene is TRBJ2-5, the V gene TRBV7-8, with D maybe TRBD1 (6 bases). The CDR3 runs to 16 residues. The ends were cut back, 6 bases at V and 2 bases at J, with 19 bases in the middle. The germline gives CDR1 SGHVS, CDR2 FQNEAQ. CDR3 coding DNA: TGTGCCAGCAGTTTTTCCTCTACAGGGCTTCAAGAGACCCAGTACTTC. Encoded protein: CASSFSSTGLQETQYF.